This T cell receptor (beta chain) was identified during a study of shared clonotypes between healthy human individuals. Study outcomes and limitations: Across subsets, estimated richness was generally greater for naive than for memory populations. Specimens sampled were limited to blood, with tissue repertoires likely differing.

The method was immunoSEQ multiplex PCR; TCRdb's version includes in-frame clones alone and lacks a portion of them. Of 600,000 to 800,000 clones detected, about two thirds appear once; the ten largest clones hold about 1.8%. CDR3 size: 17 residues. Trimming cost V 0 bases and J 6 bases; bases outside gene matches: 7. CDR1 is SGDLS and CDR2 is YYNGEE in the germline V gene. In the case of this clone: What it binds is not known.

This chain joins TRBV9 and TRBJ2-5, with 14 bases matching TRBD2. This clonotype originated in a woman in her thirties in good health. The sample was memory CD4+ T cells sorted from blood. As for subset: CD45RA-negative fraction. In nucleotides, the CDR3 is TGTGCCAGCAGCGTAGGCTCCGGGACTAGCGGGAGACAGACCCAGTACTTC. It specifies CASSVGSGTSGRQTQYF.